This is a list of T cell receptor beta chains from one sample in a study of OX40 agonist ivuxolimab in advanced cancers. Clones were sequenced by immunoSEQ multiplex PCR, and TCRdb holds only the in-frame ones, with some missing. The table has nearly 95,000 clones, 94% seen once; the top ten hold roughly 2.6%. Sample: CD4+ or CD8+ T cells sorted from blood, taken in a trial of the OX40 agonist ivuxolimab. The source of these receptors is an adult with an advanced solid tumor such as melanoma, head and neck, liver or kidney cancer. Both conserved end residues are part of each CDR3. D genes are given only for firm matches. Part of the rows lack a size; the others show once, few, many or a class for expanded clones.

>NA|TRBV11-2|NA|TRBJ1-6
CASSQRDVRRDSPLHF
TGTGCCAGCAGCCAGCGAGACGTTAGGAGAGACTCACCCCTCCACTTT
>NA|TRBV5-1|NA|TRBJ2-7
CASSRTELEDRLSYEQYF
TGCGCCAGCAGCAGAACGGAACTCGAAGACAGACTATCCTACGAGCAGTACTTC
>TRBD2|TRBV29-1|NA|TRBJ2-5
CSAEPRGAQETQYF
TGCAGCGCAGAACCGCGGGGGGCACAAGAGACCCAGTACTTC
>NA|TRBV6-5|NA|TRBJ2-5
CASSYSEEGETQYF
TGTGCCAGCAGTTACTCGGAGGAGGGGGAGACCCAGTACTTC
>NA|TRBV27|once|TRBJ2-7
CASSLAGDPYEQYF
TGTGCCAGCAGTTTAGCCGGGGACCCCTACGAGCAGTACTTC
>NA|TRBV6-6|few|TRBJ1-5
CASSSRPESQHF
TGTGCCAGCAGTTCCCGCCCTGAGTCCCAGCATTTT
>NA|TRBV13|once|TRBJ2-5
CASSARVQETQYF
TGTGCCAGCAGCGCCCGGGTCCAAGAGACCCAGTACTTC
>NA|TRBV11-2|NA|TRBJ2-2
CASSLGVGAANTGELFF
TGTGCCAGCAGCTTAGGGGTCGGGGCGGCGAACACCGGGGAGCTGTTTTTT
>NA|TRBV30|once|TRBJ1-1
CAWSVRGGTEAFF
TGTGCCTGGAGTGTACGGGGGGGGACTGAAGCTTTCTTT
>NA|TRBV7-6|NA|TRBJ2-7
CASSLGTGQYF
TGTGCCAGCAGCTTAGGCACAGGGCAGTACTTC
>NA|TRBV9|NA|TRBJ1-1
CASSEIARHNTEAFF
TGTGCCAGCAGCGAAATTGCCCGCCACAACACTGAAGCTTTCTTT
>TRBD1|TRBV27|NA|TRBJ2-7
CASSSQGDSYEQYF
TGTGCCAGCAGTTCACAGGGGGATTCCTACGAGCAGTACTTC
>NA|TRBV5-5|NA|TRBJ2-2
CASSLVSNTGELFF
TGTGCCAGCAGCTTGGTTTCGAACACCGGGGAGCTGTTTTTT
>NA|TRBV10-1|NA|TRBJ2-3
CASSDQSGTQYF
TGCGCCAGCAGTGACCAATCTGGAACGCAGTATTTT
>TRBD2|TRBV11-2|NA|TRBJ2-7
CASSLGRGGYEQYF
TGTGCCAGCAGCTTAGGAAGGGGAGGGTACGAGCAGTACTTC
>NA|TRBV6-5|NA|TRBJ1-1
CASSPRTANTEAFF
TGTGCCAGCAGTCCCCGGACAGCGAACACTGAAGCTTTCTTT
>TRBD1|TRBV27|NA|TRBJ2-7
CASSAGTVAYEQYF
TGTGCCAGCAGCGCCGGGACAGTGGCCTACGAGCAGTACTTC
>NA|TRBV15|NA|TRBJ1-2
CATSRDWQGSYGYTF
TGTGCCACCAGCAGAGATTGGCAGGGGTCCTATGGCTACACCTTC
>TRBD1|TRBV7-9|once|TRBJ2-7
CASSLGGTGAYEQYF
TGTGCCAGCAGCTTAGGGGGGACAGGGGCCTACGAGCAGTACTTC
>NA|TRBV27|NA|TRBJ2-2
CASSLQAGELFF
TGTGCCAGCAGTTTACAAGCCGGGGAGCTGTTTTTT
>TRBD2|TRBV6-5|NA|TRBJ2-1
CASSYGTSGRAAEQFF
TGTGCCAGCAGTTATGGGACTAGCGGGAGGGCCGCTGAGCAGTTCTTC
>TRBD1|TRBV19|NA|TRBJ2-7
CASIPGQGNEYEQYF
TGTGCCAGTATCCCCGGACAGGGGAACGAATACGAGCAGTACTTC
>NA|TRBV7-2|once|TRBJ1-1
CASTPTLLEAFF
TGTGCCAGCACCCCGACGTTACTTGAAGCTTTCTTT
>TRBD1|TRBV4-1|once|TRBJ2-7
CASSQWTGNAYEQYF
TGCGCCAGCAGCCAATGGACAGGGAATGCCTACGAGCAGTACTTC
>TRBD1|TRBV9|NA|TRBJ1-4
CASSRTGAATNEKLFF
TGTGCCAGCTCACGGACAGGGGCCGCAACTAATGAAAAACTGTTTTTT
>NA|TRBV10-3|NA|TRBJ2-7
CAISEGLAYEQYF
TGTGCCATCAGTGAGGGGTTAGCCTACGAGCAGTACTTC
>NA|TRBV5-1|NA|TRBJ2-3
CASSLADGGADTQYF
TGCGCCAGCAGCTTGGCCGACGGGGGCGCAGATACGCAGTATTTT
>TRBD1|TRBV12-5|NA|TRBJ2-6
CASGLIGDFGRGQKIAGANVLTF
TGTGCTAGTGGTTTGATAGGGGACTTCGGCAGGGGGCAGAAGATCGCTGGGGCCAACGTCCTGACTTTC
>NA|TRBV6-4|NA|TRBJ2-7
CASSPTAAARIDEQYF
TGTGCCAGCAGTCCGACCGCCGCAGCAAGGATCGACGAGCAGTACTTC
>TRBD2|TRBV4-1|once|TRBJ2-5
CASSQEGGWETQYF
TGCGCCAGCAGCCAAGAGGGGGGGTGGGAGACCCAGTACTTC
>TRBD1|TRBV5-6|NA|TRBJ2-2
CASSLTPGTANTGELFF
TGTGCCAGCAGCCTCACACCCGGGACAGCGAACACCGGGGAGCTGTTTTTT
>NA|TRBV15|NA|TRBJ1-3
CATSRDSNSGNTIYF
TGTGCCACCAGCAGAGACAGCAACTCTGGAAACACCATATATTTT
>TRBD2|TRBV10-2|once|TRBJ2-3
CASHGMGGSLDTQYF
TGCGCCAGCCACGGGATGGGCGGGAGTTTGGATACGCAGTATTTT
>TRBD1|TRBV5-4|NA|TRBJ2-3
CASSSDRGTDTQYF
TGTGCCAGCAGCTCAGACAGGGGCACAGATACGCAGTATTTT
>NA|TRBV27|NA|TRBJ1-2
CASSFLVGAFSYGYTF
TGTGCCAGCAGTTTCCTGGTTGGGGCCTTTTCTTATGGCTACACCTTC
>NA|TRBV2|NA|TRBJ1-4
CASSEIGSTNEKLFF
TGTGCCAGCAGTGAAATCGGGTCTACTAATGAAAAACTGTTTTTT
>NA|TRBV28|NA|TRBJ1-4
CASSLSGFGEKLFF
TGTGCCAGCAGTTTATCAGGGTTCGGTGAAAAACTGTTTTTT
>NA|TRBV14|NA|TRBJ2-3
CASSQGVGRDTQYF
TGTGCCAGCAGCCAAGGAGTCGGAAGAGATACGCAGTATTTT
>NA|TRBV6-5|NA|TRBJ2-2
CASSYGTATGELFF
TGTGCCAGCAGTTACGGGACCGCTACCGGGGAGCTGTTTTTT
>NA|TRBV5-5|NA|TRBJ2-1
CASSFVYRDGRTAYNEQFF
TGTGCCAGCAGCTTTGTTTACCGGGATGGTCGCACCGCCTACAATGAGCAGTTCTTC
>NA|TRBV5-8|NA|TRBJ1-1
CASSWISGYTEAFF
TGTGCCAGCAGCTGGATATCAGGATACACTGAAGCTTTCTTT
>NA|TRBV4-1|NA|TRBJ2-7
CASSQVSLGSYEQYF
TGCGCCAGCAGCCAAGTTTCCTTGGGCTCCTACGAGCAGTACTTC
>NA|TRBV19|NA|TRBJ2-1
CASSIGGGTKYNEQFF
TGTGCCAGTAGTATAGGAGGCGGGACAAAATACAATGAGCAGTTCTTC
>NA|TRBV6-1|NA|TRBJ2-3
CASLAGTGDTQYF
TGTGCCAGCCTCGCGGGGACGGGAGATACGCAGTATTTT
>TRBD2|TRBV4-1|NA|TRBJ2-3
CASSLLLAASTDTQYF
TGCGCCAGCAGCCTCCTACTAGCGGCTAGCACAGATACGCAGTATTTT
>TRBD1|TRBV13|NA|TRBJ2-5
CASSLRGTGGQETQYF
TGTGCCAGCAGCTTAAGAGGCACAGGGGGCCAAGAGACCCAGTACTTC
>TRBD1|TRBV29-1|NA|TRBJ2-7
CSPPRDRYEQYF
TGCAGCCCCCCCCGGGACAGATACGAGCAGTACTTC
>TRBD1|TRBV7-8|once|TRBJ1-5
CASSPGQGNQPQHF
TGTGCCAGCAGCCCCGGACAGGGGAATCAGCCCCAGCATTTT
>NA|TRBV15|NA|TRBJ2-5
CATRPWGRETQYF
TGTGCCACCAGACCCTGGGGAAGGGAGACCCAGTACTTC